Below, 25 T cell receptor beta chains from the same sample are listed, as sequenced in a study of identical twins. TCRdb reprocessed the 5' RACE reads via MiXCR and lists one record per CDR3 protein. This table has about 690,000 distinct CDR3 sequences, 21% appearing once. The sample was also linked to a second study, of T cells expressing NK-cell markers.

The material sequenced was PBMCs. The receptors here all came from a young woman in good health.

The table lists this clonotype with a count of one. The chain is built from TRBV27 and TRBJ1-1; TRBD1 agrees at 8 bases. CDR3 length equals 15 residues. CDR1 MNHEY and CDR2 SMNVEV come from the germline V gene (reference sequence). J lost 5 bases, V lost 7 bases, and 12 bases had no gene match. CDR3 coding DNA: TGTGCCAGCACCCGGCAGGGGGCCCAGGGGACTGAAGCTTTCTTT. Translating it yields CASTRQGAQGTEAFF.

This clonotype came up a few times. V gene TRBV29-1 combines with J gene TRBJ2-2; a possible D gene is TRBD1 (6 bases). Germline lookup yields CDR1 SQVTM and CDR2 ANQGSEA. The CDR3 runs 12 residues. V was cut by 7 bases and J by 1 base, with 7 bases left in between. CDR3 DNA sequence: TGCAGCGGGGGACAGAACACCGGGGAGCTGTTTTTT. Encoded protein: CSGGQNTGELFF.

For the CDR3, the DNA is TGCGCCAGCAGCCCGGGACTAGCGGACGCAGATACGCAGTATTTT. This translates into CASSPGLADADTQYF. The rearrangement links TRBV5-1 to TRBJ2-3; TRBD2 aligns across 11 bases. This CDR3 is built from 15 residues. Germline CDR1 SGHRS, CDR2 YFSETQ. Trimming at V came to 4 bases and at J to 4 bases, leaving 5 bases not matched to a gene.

The rearrangement uses TRBV12-3 or TRBV12-4 and TRBJ1-1; possibly TRBD1 for D (5 bases). This CDR3 comprises 15 residues. With 5 bases removed from V and 5 bases from J, the gap between germline ends came to 18 bases. The CDR3 loop is CASSPVGRGRTEAFF. CDR3 nucleotides: TGTGCCAGCAGTCCCGTTGGGAGGGGCCGGACTGAAGCTTTCTTT.

This clonotype has a handful of counts. The chain joins TRBV20-1 to TRBJ2-7, with 8 bases matching TRBD1. Germline assignment: CDR1 DFQATT and CDR2 SNEGSKA (reference sequence). The CDR3 consists of 14 residues. V dropped 6 bases and J dropped 3; count of bases not matched to a gene: 10. In DNA form, the CDR3 reads TGCAGTGCCCAGATTGTCGGGACAGGCTACGAGCAGTACTTC. Amino acids: CSAQIVGTGYEQYF.

This clonotype has a handful of counts. This chain links TRBV6-6 with TRBJ1-1; no firm D call. The CDR3 contains 11 residues. Deletions cut 8 bases from V and 3 bases from J, with 7 bases between. Germline CDR1 and CDR2: MNHNY and SVGAGI (reference sequence). In DNA form, the CDR3 reads TGTGCCAGCCGATGGGACACTGAAGCTTTCTTT. Amino acids: CASRWDTEAFF.

This rearrangement joins TRBV12-3 or TRBV12-4 to TRBJ2-1; 8 positions agree with TRBD2. The CDR3 contains 19 residues. V lost 4 bases and J lost 0; bases outside the gene matches: 14. The CDR3 DNA sequence: TGTGCCAGCAGTTCCAGGTGGGTAGCGGGGAAGAGCTCCTACAATGAGCAGTTCTTC. Translating gives CASSSRWVAGKSSYNEQFF.

The chain recombines TRBV4-3 with TRBJ2-1; 7 bases agree with TRBD2. J lost 0 bases, V lost 4 bases, and 18 bases had no gene match. The CDR3 runs to 20 residues. CDR1 is LGHNA and CDR2 is YSLEER in the germline V gene. This CDR3 is CASSPNLGLVSYSSYNEQFF. The CDR3 bases are TGCGCCAGCAGCCCCAATCTCGGACTAGTTTCATATAGCTCCTACAATGAGCAGTTCTTC.

This clonotype has only a few counts. The gene calls are TRBV12-3 or TRBV12-4 and TRBJ2-7; 10 positions match TRBD2. The ends lost 6 bases at V and 6 bases at J; junction bases unmatched: 8. This CDR3 contains 14 residues. CDR3 residues: CASSPSGSPPEQYF. In nucleotides, the CDR3 is TGTGCCAGCAGCCCTAGCGGGAGTCCCCCCGAGCAGTACTTC.

This clonotype was recorded a few times. This rearrangement joins TRBV7-9 to TRBJ2-7, with 13 bases lining up with TRBD2. CDR3 length: 16 amino acids. Germline lookup yields CDR1 SEHNR and CDR2 FQNEAQ (reference sequence). J lost 4 bases, V lost 5 bases, and 8 bases had no gene match. CDR3 in amino acids: CASSAAALAGGYEQYF. CDR3 coding DNA: TGTGCCAGCAGCGCGGCAGCACTAGCGGGAGGGTACGAGCAGTACTTC.

This clonotype occurred a few times. This chain connects TRBV5-1 to TRBJ2-1; a weak D match, TRBD2 (7 bases). Between the trimmed V and J ends, which lost 4 bases and 6 bases, there was a span of 17 bases. The CDR3 spans 15 residues. Per germline, CDR1 SGHRS and CDR2 YFSETQ. The CDR3 DNA reads TGCGCCAGCAGCGCGGGGGCTAGCGTTTTCAATGAGCAGTTCTTC. Translating gives CASSAGASVFNEQFF.

This clonotype was found many times. V and J are TRBV20-1 and TRBJ1-2, with a weak D call TRBD1 (5 bases). CDR1 DFQATT and CDR2 SNEGSKA come from the germline V gene (reference sequence). Between the trimmed V and J ends, which lost 8 bases and 4 bases, there was a span of 17 bases. The CDR3 sequence is 13 residues long. CDR3 sequence: CSLPGTDAYGYTF. CDR3 coding DNA: TGCAGTTTACCCGGGACCGACGCCTATGGCTACACCTTC.

The genes are TRBV6-5 and TRBJ2-1, with D perhaps TRBD1 (5 bases). The CDR3 consists of 15 residues. Germline V gene sequence: CDR1 MNHEY, CDR2 SVGAGI. Trimming removed 2 bases from V and 2 bases from J, with 10 bases in between. The CDR3 DNA reads TGTGCCAGCAGTTACCCAGGGCCCCCCTACAATGAGCAGTTCTTC. Translating gives CASSYPGPPYNEQFF.

The chain recombines TRBV7-9 with TRBJ2-3, with D possibly matching TRBD2 (5 bases). Germline loops: CDR1 SEHNR, CDR2 FQNEAQ (reference sequence). The CDR3 runs to 13 residues. V lost 5 bases to trimming and J lost 6 bases, with 12 bases between them. For the CDR3, the DNA is TGTGCCAGCAGCGTGAACCAGCGGGATACGCAGTATTTT. Residues: CASSVNQRDTQYF.

The chain carries TRBV7-9 and TRBJ2-7; D uncertain. CDR1 and CDR2 (germline): SEHNR, FQNEAQ (reference sequence). The CDR3 spans 16 residues. Trimming cost V 5 bases and J 5 bases, with 22 bases left between them. The DNA for the CDR3 is TGTGCCAGCAGCCCCTGGGGTCGGACCACGACCGACGAGCAGTACTTC. Translated, it gives CASSPWGRTTTDEQYF.

The chain uses TRBV20-1 and TRBJ1-1; TRBD1 might be the D (5 bases). Per germline, CDR1 DFQATT and CDR2 SNEGSKA (reference sequence). The CDR3 runs 14 residues. Between the trimmed V and J ends, which lost 5 bases and 3 bases, there was a span of 16 bases. Here the CDR3 DNA reads TGCAGTGCTCCATACCAGGGTGTGGACACTGAAGCTTTCTTT. It specifies CSAPYQGVDTEAFF.

The sample holds many counts of this clonotype. This chain connects TRBV7-9 to TRBJ2-5; D possibly corresponds to TRBD2 (5 bases). Germline V gives CDR1 SEHNR, CDR2 FQNEAQ (reference sequence). Deletions cut 5 bases from V and 5 bases from J, with 15 bases between. This CDR3 region has 14 residues. This CDR3 is CASSQGGLGETQYF. In nucleotides, the CDR3 is TGTGCCAGCAGCCAAGGCGGACTGGGGGAGACCCAGTACTTC.

This clonotype was counted at least ten times. This chain uses TRBV27 with TRBJ1-1; a possible D gene is TRBD1 (5 bases). Germline CDR1 and CDR2: MNHEY and SMNVEV (reference sequence). The V gene lost 0 bases and the J gene lost 6 bases, with 14 bases spanning the gap. The CDR3 runs 15 residues. Written as DNA, the CDR3 is TGTGCCAGCAGTTTATCGAGGGGAAATTGGCCTGAAGCTTTCTTT. Translating gives CASSLSRGNWPEAFF.

J is TRBJ2-1 and V is TRBV29-1; D is undetermined. V gave up 7 bases and J gave up 0 bases, with 16 bases separating them. The CDR3 totals 15 residues. Germline V gene data show CDR1 as SQVTM and CDR2 as ANQGSEA. CDR3 in DNA: TGCAGCGCCACGCGCCGCAGAGGCTCCTACAATGAGCAGTTCTTC. Its translation: CSATRRRGSYNEQFF.

The rearrangement links TRBV24-1 to TRBJ2-1; 11 bases align to TRBD2. There are 17 residues in the CDR3. CDR1 is KGHDR and CDR2 is SFDVKD in the germline V gene. V was pared by 2 bases and J by 10 bases, with 12 bases of the junction left unmatched. CDR3 coding DNA: TGTGCCACCAGTGATTCGACTAGCGGGGCGCCCCTCGGCGAGCAGTTCTTC. Its protein is CATSDSTSGAPLGEQFF.

This clonotype was picked up a small number of times. The chain employs TRBV20-1 and TRBJ2-7; 8 positions match TRBD1. Looked up from germline, CDR1 is DFQATT and CDR2 is SNEGSKA (reference sequence). Germline trimming cut 0 bases from V and 1 base from J; bases unmatched to any gene: 5. This CDR3 is 15 amino acids long. CDR3 residues: CSARDQGAESYEQYF. CDR3 coding DNA: TGCAGTGCTAGAGATCAGGGGGCAGAGTCCTACGAGCAGTACTTC.

The chain uses TRBV2 and TRBJ2-7, with D possibly matching TRBD2 (5 bases). The CDR3 extends over 12 amino acids. Looked up from germline, CDR1 is SNHLY and CDR2 is FYNNEI. Deletions cut 3 bases from V and 5 bases from J, with 8 bases between. CDR3 in DNA: TGTGCCAGCAGTGACAGGCGGGACGAGCAGTACTTC. It codes for CASSDRRDEQYF.

This clonotype occurred a few times. The chain has TRBV5-1 and TRBJ2-2; 11 nucleotides agree with TRBD2. The CDR3 runs 20 residues. Germline CDR1 and CDR2: SGHRS and YFSETQ. The J segment lost 6 bases and the V segment lost 1 base, leaving 17 bases of the junction unmatched. The CDR3 reads CASSLKGTSGPSGYPGELFF. The CDR3 DNA follows: TGCGCCAGCAGCTTGAAAGGGACTAGCGGCCCGAGCGGGTATCCCGGGGAGCTGTTTTTT.

This rearrangement joins TRBV5-1 to TRBJ1-1, with D unclear. V was shortened by 4 bases and J by 5 bases, with 12 bases between the two germline ends. CDR1 is SGHRS, CDR2 YFSETQ, per germline. This CDR3 spans 13 amino acids. CDR3 region: CASSPKRETEAFF. Here the CDR3 DNA reads TGCGCCAGCAGCCCCAAAAGAGAGACTGAAGCTTTCTTT.

V usage is TRBV14 and J usage is TRBJ2-1; TRBD2 agrees at 9 bases. This CDR3 comprises 14 residues. V lost 5 bases to trimming and J lost 7 bases; unmatched junction nucleotides: 6. Germline CDR1 and CDR2: SGHDN and FVKESK. CDR3 residues: CASSVLAGYNEQFF. CDR3 in DNA: TGTGCCAGCAGCGTTCTAGCGGGGTATAATGAGCAGTTCTTC.